This TCR beta chain is from a study of blood T cell repertoires in COVID-19 (dated by TCRdb to 2018 to 2020). With regard to the full study: Collaborator samples came from the United States, Italy and Spain and covered acute and convalescent phases of COVID-19. Where available, HLA class I and class II types were taken from metadata supplied by the sample provider and were not determined by assay-based typing. The sample metadata nearly always contained a de-identified subject ID, COVID-19 status, age in years and sex. The repertoires were released in a freely available public database intended as a resource for research on the immune response to SARS-CoV-2. Subjects who had been exposed to COVID-19, were actively infected with it, or had recovered from it provided the deeply sampled blood TCRbeta repertoires that made up the dataset. The prospective study material was composed of cDNA or gDNA derived from T cells, B-cell-depleted T cells, or PBMCs. The samples were drawn from two sources: the first 160 participants of the ongoing ImmuneRACE study, and 950 to 1,500 subjects contributed by 6 global collaborators. Findings and caveats that apply to the study as a whole: The amount of clinical and demographic metadata varied by source and participant and was provided uncurated.

The CDR3 covers 12 residues, taking in both the cysteine and the phenylalanine. The sequence is cut down to CDR3 DNA, 36 bases in frame from base 1. V gives up 1 base and J gives up 9 bases, and the segment between their germline ends measures 7 bases. Per the germline V gene, LGHNT is the CDR1 and FRNRAP is the CDR2. About this clone: Its antigen has not been determined. Base qualities are not provided; no much larger clone lies one nucleotide away.

The collaborating institutions used their own protocols to collect whole blood in K2EDTA tubes. For TCRbeta analysis, collaborators shipped samples in one of three forms: frozen whole blood, isolated PBMCs, or DNA extracted from either of those sample types. TCRbeta CDR3 regions were amplified from genomic DNA by means of the immunoSEQ Assay, a bias-controlled multiplex PCR. In the paper's pipeline: The number of nucleated cells in each sample was estimated from the amplification of reference gene primers within the assay. To quantify the absolute abundance of each unique TCRbeta CDR3 rearrangement, sequence reads were collapsed and filtered. Productive Simpson clonality was computed per sample as the square root of Simpson's diversity index over productive rearrangements. TCRdb took this table from immuneACCESS and kept in-frame rearrangements with V and J called. Such tables lack part of the clones; where checked against another copy, unresolved V genes explain under half of the gap, and the rest is unexplained. From that table come the V and J calls and clone size; the DNA was used to work out D and trimming. The table for this sample lists hundreds of thousands of clones; approximately 82% of them were counted only once. About 3.8% of the sample lies in the top ten.

Material: peripheral blood. Recombination linked TRBV12-5 to TRBJ1-5, with the D gene uncertain. The TCR was taken from a woman older than 75 with acute or convalescent COVID-19. The DNA sequence is TGTGCTAGTGGTTTGGAAATCGGGCCCCAGCATTTT. This encodes CASGLEIGPQHF.